This T cell receptor (beta chain) was retrieved from a study of blood T cell repertoires in COVID-19. Generated by immunoSEQ multiplex PCR, the TCRdb table keeps only in-frame clones and is missing some. The table shows 50,000 to 70,000 clones, with approximately 90% occurring only once. V was cut by 3 bases and J by 2 bases, with 8 bases left in between. In germline, CDR1 is DFQATT, CDR2 SNEGSKA (reference sequence). CDR3 length: 13 residues. The specimen was peripheral blood. The V and J genes are TRBV20-1 and TRBJ2-1; D gene ambiguous. The origin of this receptor is a human donor with active COVID-19. The donor label of this sample is uncertain. For the CDR3, the DNA is TGCAGTGCTAGTAGTCTAACCTACAATGAGCAGTTCTTC. It specifies CSASSLTYNEQFF.